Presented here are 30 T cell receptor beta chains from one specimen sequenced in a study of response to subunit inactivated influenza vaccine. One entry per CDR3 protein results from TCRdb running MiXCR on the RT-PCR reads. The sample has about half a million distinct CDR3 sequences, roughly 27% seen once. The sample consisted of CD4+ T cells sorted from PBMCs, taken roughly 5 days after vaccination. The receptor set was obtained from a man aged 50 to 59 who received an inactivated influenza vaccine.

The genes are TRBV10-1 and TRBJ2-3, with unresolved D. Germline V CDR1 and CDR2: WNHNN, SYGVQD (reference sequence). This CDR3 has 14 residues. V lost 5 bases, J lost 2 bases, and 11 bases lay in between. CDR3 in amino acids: CASSPGGFTDTQYF. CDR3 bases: TGCGCCAGCAGTCCGGGCGGTTTCACAGATACGCAGTATTTT.

The CDR3 DNA reads as TGTGCCAGCAGCCCAGACCGGGGACAGTCAAAATCCTACGAGCAGTACTTC. Translated: CASSPDRGQSKSYEQYF. The rearrangement uses TRBV7-9 and TRBJ2-7; 7 bases are shared with TRBD1. Germline loops: CDR1 SEHNR, CDR2 FQNEAQ (reference sequence). This CDR3 is built from 17 residues. V trimming: 5 bases; J trimming: 1 base; junction bases outside the gene matches: 14.

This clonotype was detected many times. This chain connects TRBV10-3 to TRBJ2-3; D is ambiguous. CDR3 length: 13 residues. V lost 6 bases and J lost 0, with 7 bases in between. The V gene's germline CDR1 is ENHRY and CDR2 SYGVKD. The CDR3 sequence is CAIRGRSTDTQYF. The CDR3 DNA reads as TGTGCCATCAGAGGTAGAAGCACAGATACGCAGTATTTT.

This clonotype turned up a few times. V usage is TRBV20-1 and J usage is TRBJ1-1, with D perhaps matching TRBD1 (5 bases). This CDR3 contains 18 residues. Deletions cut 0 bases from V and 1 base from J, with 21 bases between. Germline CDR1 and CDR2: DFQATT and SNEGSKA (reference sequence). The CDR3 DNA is TGCAGTGCTAGAGACCACCGGGACGGATCATTGACGAACACTGAAGCTTTCTTT. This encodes CSARDHRDGSLTNTEAFF.

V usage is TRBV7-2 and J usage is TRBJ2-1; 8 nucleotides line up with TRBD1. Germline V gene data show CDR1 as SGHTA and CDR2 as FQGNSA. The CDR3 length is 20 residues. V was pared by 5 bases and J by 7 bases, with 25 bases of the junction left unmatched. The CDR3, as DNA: TGTGCCAGCAGCCCTTATGGTTTCATTCGGGGACCAGGGGGCTCTAATGAGCAGTTCTTC. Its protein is CASSPYGFIRGPGGSNEQFF. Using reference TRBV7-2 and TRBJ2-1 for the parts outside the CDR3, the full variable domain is GAGVSQSPSNKVTEKGKDVELRCDPISGHTALYWYRQSLGQGLEFLIYFQGNSAPDKSGLPSDRFSAERTGGSVSTLTIQRTQQEDSAVYLCASSPYGFIRGPGGSNEQFFGPGTRLTVL.

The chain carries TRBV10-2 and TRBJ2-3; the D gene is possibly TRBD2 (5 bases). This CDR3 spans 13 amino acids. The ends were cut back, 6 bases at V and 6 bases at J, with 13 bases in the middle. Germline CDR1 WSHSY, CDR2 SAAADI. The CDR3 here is CASRVGVVDTQYF. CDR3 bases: TGCGCCAGCAGGGTGGGAGTGGTGGATACGCAGTATTTT.

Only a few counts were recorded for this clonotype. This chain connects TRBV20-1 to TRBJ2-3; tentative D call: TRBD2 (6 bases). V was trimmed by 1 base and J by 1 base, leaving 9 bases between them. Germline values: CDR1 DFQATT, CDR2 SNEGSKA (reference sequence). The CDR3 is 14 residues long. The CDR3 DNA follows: TGCAGTGCTAGAGTATCTAGCGGCACAGATACGCAGTATTTT. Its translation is CSARVSSGTDTQYF.

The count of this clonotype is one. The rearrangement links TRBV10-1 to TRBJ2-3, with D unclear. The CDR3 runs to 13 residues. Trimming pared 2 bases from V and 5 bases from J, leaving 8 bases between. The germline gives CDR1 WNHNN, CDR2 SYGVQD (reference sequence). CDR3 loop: CASSERVGDTQYF. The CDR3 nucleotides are TGCGCCAGCAGTGAGAGGGTGGGAGATACGCAGTATTTT.

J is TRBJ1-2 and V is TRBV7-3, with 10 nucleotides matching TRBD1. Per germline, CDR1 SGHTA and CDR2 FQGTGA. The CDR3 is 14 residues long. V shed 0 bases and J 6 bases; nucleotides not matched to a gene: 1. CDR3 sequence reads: CASSLTDRGDGYTF. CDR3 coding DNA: TGTGCCAGCAGCTTAACGGACAGGGGGGATGGCTACACCTTC.

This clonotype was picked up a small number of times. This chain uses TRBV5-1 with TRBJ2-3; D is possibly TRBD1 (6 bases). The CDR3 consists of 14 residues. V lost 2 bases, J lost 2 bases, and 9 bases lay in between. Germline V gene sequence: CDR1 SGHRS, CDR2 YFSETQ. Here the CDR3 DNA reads TGCGCCAGCAGCTTTGGACAGATCACAGATACGCAGTATTTT. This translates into CASSFGQITDTQYF.

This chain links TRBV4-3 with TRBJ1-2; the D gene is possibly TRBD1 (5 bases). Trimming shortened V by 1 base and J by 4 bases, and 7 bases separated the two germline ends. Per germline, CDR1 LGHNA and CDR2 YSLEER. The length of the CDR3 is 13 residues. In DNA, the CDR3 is TGCGCCAGCAGCCAAGGGACAAGCTATGGCTACACCTTC. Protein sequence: CASSQGTSYGYTF.

The CDR3 DNA reads as TGCAGTGCTAGAGAGGCGACAGGGGCTGCATACAATGAGCAGTTCTTC. It codes for CSAREATGAAYNEQFF. The V gene is TRBV20-1, the J gene TRBJ2-1, with TRBD1 matching 8 bases. Per the germline V gene, CDR1 is DFQATT and CDR2 is SNEGSKA (reference sequence). CDR3 length: 16 amino acids. Trimming cost V 0 bases and J 4 bases; bases outside gene matches: 8.

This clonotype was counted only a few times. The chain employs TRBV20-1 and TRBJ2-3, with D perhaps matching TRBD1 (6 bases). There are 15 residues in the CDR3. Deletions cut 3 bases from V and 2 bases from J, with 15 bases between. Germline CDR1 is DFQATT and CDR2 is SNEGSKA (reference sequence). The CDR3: CSARGALGITDTQYF. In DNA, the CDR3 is TGCAGTGCTAGGGGGGCGCTTGGAATCACAGATACGCAGTATTTT.

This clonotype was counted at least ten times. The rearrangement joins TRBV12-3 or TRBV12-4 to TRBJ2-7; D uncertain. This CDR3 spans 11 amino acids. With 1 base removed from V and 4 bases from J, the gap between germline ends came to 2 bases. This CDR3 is CASSLGYEQYF. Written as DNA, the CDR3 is TGTGCCAGCAGTTTAGGGTACGAGCAGTACTTC.

The CDR3 sequence: CSVLDTATNEKLFF. The CDR3 DNA reads TGCAGTGTTCTCGACACCGCAACTAATGAAAAACTGTTTTTT. V is TRBV20-1 and J is TRBJ1-4, with no clear D. In germline, CDR1 is DFQATT, CDR2 SNEGSKA (reference sequence). Trimming stripped 7 bases from V and 0 bases from J, with 12 bases between. This CDR3 has 14 residues.

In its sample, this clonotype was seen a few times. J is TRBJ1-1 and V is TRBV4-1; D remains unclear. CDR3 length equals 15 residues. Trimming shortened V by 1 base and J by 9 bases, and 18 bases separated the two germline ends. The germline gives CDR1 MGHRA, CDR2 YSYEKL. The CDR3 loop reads CASSQVISSGFQAFF. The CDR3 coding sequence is TGCGCCAGCAGCCAAGTCATTTCGTCAGGATTTCAAGCTTTCTTT.

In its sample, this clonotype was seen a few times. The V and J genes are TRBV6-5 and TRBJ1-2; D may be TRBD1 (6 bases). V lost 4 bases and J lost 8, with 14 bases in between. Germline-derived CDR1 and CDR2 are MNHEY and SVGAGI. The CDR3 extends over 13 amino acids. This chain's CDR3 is CASSSRGREGYTF. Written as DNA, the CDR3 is TGTGCCAGCAGTTCCAGGGGACGAGAGGGCTACACCTTC.

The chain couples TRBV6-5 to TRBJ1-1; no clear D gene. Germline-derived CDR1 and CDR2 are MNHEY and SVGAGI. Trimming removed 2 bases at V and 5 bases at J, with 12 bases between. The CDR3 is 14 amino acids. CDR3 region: CASSYRGGGTEAFF. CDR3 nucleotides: TGTGCCAGCAGTTACCGGGGAGGTGGAACTGAAGCTTTCTTT.

The CDR3 region is CAISESVGGINIQYF. Here the CDR3 DNA reads TGTGCCATCAGTGAGTCGGTAGGGGGTATTAACATTCAGTACTTC. The chain links TRBV10-3 to TRBJ2-4; weak D call: TRBD1 (6 bases). V was trimmed by 0 bases and J by 7 bases, leaving 13 bases between them. The germline V gene encodes CDR1 ENHRY and CDR2 SYGVKD. The CDR3 consists of 15 residues.

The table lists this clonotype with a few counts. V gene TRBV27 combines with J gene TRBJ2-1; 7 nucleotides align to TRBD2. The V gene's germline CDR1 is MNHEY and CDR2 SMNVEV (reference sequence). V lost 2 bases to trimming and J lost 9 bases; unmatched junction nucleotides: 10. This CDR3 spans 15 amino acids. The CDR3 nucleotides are TGTGCCAGCAGTTTAGTGACTAGCTTGAGTGGTGAGCAGTTCTTC. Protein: CASSLVTSLSGEQFF.

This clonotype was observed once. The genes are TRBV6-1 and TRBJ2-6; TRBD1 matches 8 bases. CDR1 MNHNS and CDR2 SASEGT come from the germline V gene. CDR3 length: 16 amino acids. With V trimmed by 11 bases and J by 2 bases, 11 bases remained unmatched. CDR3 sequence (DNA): TGTGCCTGCTGGGACAGGTCTATGGCTGGGGCCAACGTCCTGACTTTC. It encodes CACWDRSMAGANVLTF.

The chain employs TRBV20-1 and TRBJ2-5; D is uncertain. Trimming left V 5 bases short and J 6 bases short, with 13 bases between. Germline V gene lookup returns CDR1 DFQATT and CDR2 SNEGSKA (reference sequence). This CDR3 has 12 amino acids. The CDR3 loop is CSAGLGPQTQYF. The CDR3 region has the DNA TGCAGTGCTGGGTTGGGTCCGCAGACCCAGTACTTC.

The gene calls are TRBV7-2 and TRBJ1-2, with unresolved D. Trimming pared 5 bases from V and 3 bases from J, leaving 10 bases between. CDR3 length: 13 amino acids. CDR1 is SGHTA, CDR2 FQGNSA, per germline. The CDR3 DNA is TGTGCCAGCAGCCCCACGAGGGACTATGGCTACACCTTC. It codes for CASSPTRDYGYTF.

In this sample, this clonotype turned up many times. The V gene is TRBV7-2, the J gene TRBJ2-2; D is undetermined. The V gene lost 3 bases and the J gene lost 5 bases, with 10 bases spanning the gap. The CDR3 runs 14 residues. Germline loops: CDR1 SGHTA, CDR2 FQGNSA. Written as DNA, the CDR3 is TGTGCCAGCAGCTTGGGCAGAGCTACCGGGGAGCTGTTTTTT. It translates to CASSLGRATGELFF.

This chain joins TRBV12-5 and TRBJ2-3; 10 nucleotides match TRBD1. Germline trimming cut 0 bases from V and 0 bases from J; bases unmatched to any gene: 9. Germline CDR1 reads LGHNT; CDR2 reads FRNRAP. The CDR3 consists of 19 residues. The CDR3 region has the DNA TGTGCTAGTGGTTTGGTACGGTCTTGGGACAGGGGAAGCACAGATACGCAGTATTTT. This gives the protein CASGLVRSWDRGSTDTQYF. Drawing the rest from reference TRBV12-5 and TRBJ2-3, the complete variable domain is DARVTQTPRHKVTEMGQEVTMRCQPILGHNTVFWYRQTMMQGLELLAYFRNRAPLDDSGMPKDRFSAEMPDATLATLKIQPSEPRDSAVYFCASGLVRSWDRGSTDTQYFGPGTRLTVL.

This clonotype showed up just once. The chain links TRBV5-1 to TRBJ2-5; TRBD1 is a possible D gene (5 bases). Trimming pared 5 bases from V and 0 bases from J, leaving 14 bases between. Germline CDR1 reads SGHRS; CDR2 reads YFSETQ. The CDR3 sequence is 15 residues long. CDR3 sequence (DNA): TGCGCCAGCAGACAAACCTCAGGGAACCAAGAGACCCAGTACTTC. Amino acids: CASRQTSGNQETQYF.

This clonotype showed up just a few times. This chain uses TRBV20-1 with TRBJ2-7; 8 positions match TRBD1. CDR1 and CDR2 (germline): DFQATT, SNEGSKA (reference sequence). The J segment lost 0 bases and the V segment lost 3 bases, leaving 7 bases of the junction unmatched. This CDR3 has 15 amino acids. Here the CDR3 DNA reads TGCAGTGCTAGGAATGACAGGGGAGGCTCCTACGAGCAGTACTTC. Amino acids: CSARNDRGGSYEQYF.

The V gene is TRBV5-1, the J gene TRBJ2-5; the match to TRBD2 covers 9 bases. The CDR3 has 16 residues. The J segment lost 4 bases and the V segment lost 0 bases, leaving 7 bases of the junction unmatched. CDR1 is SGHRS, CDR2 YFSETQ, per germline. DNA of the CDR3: TGCGCCAGCAGCTTGGCCTTAGCGGGAGATGCAGAGACCCAGTACTTC. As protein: CASSLALAGDAETQYF. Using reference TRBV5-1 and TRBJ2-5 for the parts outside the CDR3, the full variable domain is KAGVTQTPRYLIKTRGQQVTLSCSPISGHRSVSWYQQTPGQGLQFLFEYFSETQRNKGNFPGRFSGRQFSNSRSEMNVSTLELGDSALYLCASSLALAGDAETQYFGPGTRLLVL.

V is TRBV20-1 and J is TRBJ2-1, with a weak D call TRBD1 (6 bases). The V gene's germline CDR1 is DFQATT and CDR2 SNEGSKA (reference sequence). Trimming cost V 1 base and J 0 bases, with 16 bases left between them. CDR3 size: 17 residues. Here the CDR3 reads CSARVRGTLSSYNEQFF. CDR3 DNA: TGCAGTGCTAGAGTCAGGGGAACCTTAAGCTCCTACAATGAGCAGTTCTTC.

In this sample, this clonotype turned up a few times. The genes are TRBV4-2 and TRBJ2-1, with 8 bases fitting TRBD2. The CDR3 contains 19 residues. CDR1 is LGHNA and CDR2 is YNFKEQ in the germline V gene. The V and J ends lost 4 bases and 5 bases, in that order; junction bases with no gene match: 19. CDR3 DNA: TGTGCCAGCAGCCCCCCCCTAGGGAGCGGGAGTCGGGGAGACAATGAGCAGTTCTTC. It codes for CASSPPLGSGSRGDNEQFF.